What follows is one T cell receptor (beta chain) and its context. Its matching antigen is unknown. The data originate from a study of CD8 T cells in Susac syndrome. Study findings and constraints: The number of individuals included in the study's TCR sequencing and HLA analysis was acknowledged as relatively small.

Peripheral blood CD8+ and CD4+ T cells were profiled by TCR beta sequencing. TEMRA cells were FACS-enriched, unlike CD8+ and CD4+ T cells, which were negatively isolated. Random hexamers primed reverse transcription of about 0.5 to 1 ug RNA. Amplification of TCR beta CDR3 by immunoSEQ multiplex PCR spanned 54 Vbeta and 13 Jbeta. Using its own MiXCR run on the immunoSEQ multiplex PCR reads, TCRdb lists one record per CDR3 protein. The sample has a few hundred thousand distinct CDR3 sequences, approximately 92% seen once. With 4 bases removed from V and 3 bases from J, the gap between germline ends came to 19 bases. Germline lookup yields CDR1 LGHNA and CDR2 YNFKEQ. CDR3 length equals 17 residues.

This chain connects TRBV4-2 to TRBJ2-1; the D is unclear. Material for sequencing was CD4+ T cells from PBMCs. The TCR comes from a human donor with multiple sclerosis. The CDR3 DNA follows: TGTGCCAGCAGCCGCGTCAAGGATGGGTCCCTCTACAATGAGCAGTTCTTC. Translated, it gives CASSRVKDGSLYNEQFF.